One sample yielded the 8 T cell receptor beta chains listed below, sequenced in a study of CD8 T cells in Susac syndrome. Random hexamers served to reverse transcribe roughly 0.5 to 1 ug RNA. From the immunoSEQ multiplex PCR reads, TCRdb called clonotypes with MiXCR, one entry per CDR3 protein. The sample shows around 180,000 distinct CDR3 sequences, 85% to 95% of them seen only once. Sample: CD8+ T cells from PBMCs. These receptors all come from a human donor with multiple sclerosis.

The chain recombines TRBV4-1 with TRBJ2-1; 11 bases align to TRBD2. Trimming took 0 bases from V and 8 from J; bases not matched to a gene: 3. This CDR3 has 15 residues. Germline CDR1 is MGHRA and CDR2 is YSYEKL. The CDR3 here is CASSQELAGGYEQFF. CDR3 nucleotides: TGCGCCAGCAGCCAAGAGCTAGCGGGAGGCTATGAGCAGTTCTTC.

The gene calls are TRBV29-1 and TRBJ2-7; D might be TRBD2 (5 bases). Trimming shortened V by 0 bases and J by 0 bases, and 12 bases separated the two germline ends. This CDR3 spans 15 amino acids. Germline-derived CDR1 and CDR2 are SQVTM and ANQGSEA. CDR3 DNA: TGCAGCGTTGAAGATCTTGGCGGGCTCTCCTACGAGCAGTACTTC. Translation: CSVEDLGGLSYEQYF.

The count of this clonotype is one. The chain has TRBV9 and TRBJ1-2, with a weak D call TRBD1 (5 bases). The CDR3 has 14 residues. Germline V gene lookup returns CDR1 SGDLS and CDR2 YYNGEE. V dropped 4 bases and J dropped 10 bases, with 20 bases sitting between them. The CDR3 DNA reads as TGTGCCAGCAGCCCTCCGACGGGGCTCCATACCTACACCTTC. It specifies CASSPPTGLHTYTF. The entire variable domain, with the rest obtained from reference TRBV9 and TRBJ1-2, is as follows: DSGVTQTPKHLITATGQRVTLRCSPRSGDLSVYWYQQSLDQGLQFLIQYYNGEERAKGNILERFSAQQFPDLHSELNLSSLELGDSALYFCASSPPTGLHTYTFGSGTRLTVV.

The chain has TRBV7-9 and TRBJ1-2; D is unclear. The length of the CDR3 is 14 residues. V lost 5 bases and J lost 1, with 11 bases in between. Germline values: CDR1 SEHNR, CDR2 FQNEAQ (reference sequence). The CDR3 spells CASSVPEINYGYTF. For the CDR3, the DNA is TGTGCCAGCAGCGTCCCTGAGATTAACTATGGCTACACCTTC.

This chain's CDR3 is CASSLGPRRRDEQYF. As DNA, the CDR3 is TGTGCCAGCAGCTTAGGCCCCAGGAGGCGCGACGAGCAGTACTTC. The chain combines TRBV28 with TRBJ2-7; tentative D call: TRBD2 (5 bases). V was clipped by 6 bases and J by 5 bases, with 20 bases between them. This CDR3 has 15 amino acids. The germline V gene has CDR1 MDHEN and CDR2 SYDVKM.

The CDR3, as DNA: TGCGCCAGCAGTCGGGGACAGGGCCCCAGCTGTGGCTACACCTTC. It specifies CASSRGQGPSCGYTF. J is TRBJ1-2 and V is TRBV23-1; TRBD1 matches 9 bases. TRBV23-1 is sorted into the ORF group, with uncertain function. The CDR3 is 15 residues long. Trimming took 4 bases from V and 7 from J; bases not matched to a gene: 10.

The chain uses TRBV21-1 and TRBJ1-2; TRBD1, the D gene given by the table, was not confirmed from the DNA. TRBV21-1 is deemed a pseudogene. The CDR3 covers 13 residues. The DNA of the CDR3 is TGTGCCAGCAGCACTCAGGGGGCATGGGGCTACACCTTC. Its protein product is CASSTQGAWGYTF.

V and J are TRBV4-1 and TRBJ2-5; 10 nucleotides agree with TRBD2. The germline CDR1 and CDR2 sequences are MGHRA and YSYEKL. The V and J ends lost 1 base and 0 bases, in that order; junction bases with no gene match: 5. The CDR3 consists of 17 residues. DNA for the CDR3: TGCGCCAGCAGCCAAGGGACTAGCGGAACGTACCAAGAGACCCAGTACTTC. Translation: CASSQGTSGTYQETQYF.